The entry that follows covers one TCR beta chain sequence. Its antigen is unknown. This record belongs to a study of CD8 T cells in ankylosing spondylitis. Study-wide points: It appeared that ankylosing spondylitis blood was characterized by a TCR beta motif of roughly 8 highly homologous variants. Matched ankylosing spondylitis synovial fluid reportedly contained a significantly enriched population of disease-linked clones.

CDR1 is SGHTA and CDR2 is FQGTGA in the germline V gene. This CDR3 has 16 amino acids. V lost 5 bases to trimming and J lost 5 bases; unmatched junction nucleotides: 10. Libraries for TCR beta were made by quantitative 5'-RACE with molecular barcodes. Using its own MiXCR run on the 5' RACE reads, TCRdb lists one record per CDR3 protein. The profile shows a few hundred thousand distinct CDR3 sequences, about 20% of them singletons. The clonotype originates from a male donor with ankylosing spondylitis or in good health (not recorded which). The chain uses TRBV7-3 and TRBJ2-1; TRBD1 matches at 9 bases. Sequencing input: blood, either unsorted or a sorted T cell fraction (not recorded which). In DNA form, the CDR3 reads TGTGCCAGCAGCGCCACCGGGACAGGGATCAACAATGAGCAGTTCTTC. It translates to CASSATGTGINNEQFF.